A single T cell receptor beta chain is shown here with its context. Its target is unknown. On sorted subsets, replicate PCRs used 200 to 250 ng DNA, or tens of thousands of T cell genomes. TCRdb keeps only in-frame clones here, not all; method: immunoSEQ multiplex PCR. The table records about 710,000 clones, around 73% of them present only once. The CDR3 consists of 15 residues. V was shortened by 4 bases and J by 6 bases, with 16 bases between the two germline ends. Looked up from germline, CDR1 is SEHNR and CDR2 is FQNEAQ (reference sequence). Free of recent acute infections or vaccinations, the donors were healthy HIV-negative adults. This record comes from a study of shared clonotypes between healthy human individuals. General study points: Sampling covered blood only; tissue repertoires likely differ.

Sequencing was carried out using memory CD4+ T cells sorted from blood. Subset reported: CD45RA-negative fraction. This TCR was sampled from a woman younger than 45 in good health. The gene calls are TRBV7-9 and TRBJ2-1, with D perhaps matching TRBD2 (5 bases). CDR3 DNA sequence: TGTGCCAGCAGCTCCCAAGCGGCTATTGGCAATGAGCAGTTCTTC. Its translation is CASSSQAAIGNEQFF.